This entry features one T cell receptor beta chain sequence. Its antigen remains unidentified. The data were taken from a study of T cell responses to AZD1222 COVID-19 vaccine. Study-level information: Second-dose groups at about 4 or about 12 weeks were pooled.

Broader study findings: The donors showed a predominance of white British ancestry and of females, with possible underestimation of clonal diversity.

The CDR3 is 15 residues long. V lost 7 bases to trimming and J lost 3 bases, with 18 bases between them. Per the germline V gene, CDR1 is MDHEN and CDR2 is SYDVKM. Using immunoSEQ multiplex PCR, the repertoire was profiled, and TCRdb retains in-frame clones only, with some absent. The sample holds roughly 180,000 clones; roughly nine tenths are singletons and the top ten take approximately 2%. The rearrangement joins TRBV28 to TRBJ1-1; weak D call: TRBD1 (6 bases). The clonotype originates from an adult in good health. The sequenced sample was peripheral blood, obtained on day 0 of AZD1222 vaccination. The CDR3 loop is CASIPPDRWDTEAFF. The CDR3, as DNA: TGTGCCAGCATTCCGCCCGACAGGTGGGACACTGAAGCTTTCTTT.